One sample yielded the 24 T cell receptor beta chains listed below, sequenced in a study of shared clonotypes between healthy human individuals. The assay was immunoSEQ multiplex PCR, and TCRdb's table has in-frame clones only and misses some. The sample holds roughly 650,000 clones, less than 98% seen once. Sequencing used naive CD4+ T cells sorted from blood. Subset specified: CD45RA+ positively selected. The receptors stem from a woman aged 25 to 39 in good health.

This rearrangement joins TRBV28 to TRBJ2-7; maybe TRBD2 (5 bases). Deletions cut 7 bases from V and 7 bases from J, with 11 bases between. In germline, CDR1 is MDHEN, CDR2 SYDVKM. This CDR3 region has 11 residues. DNA of the CDR3: TGTGCCAGCACCGCCCCGGGGGAGCAGTACTTC. Its translation is CASTAPGEQYF.

V gene TRBV10-1 combines with J gene TRBJ2-5; 8 bases line up with TRBD1. The CDR3 has 16 residues. Germline values: CDR1 WNHNN, CDR2 SYGVQD (reference sequence). Germline trimming cut 0 bases from V and 5 bases from J; bases unmatched to any gene: 8. CDR3 sequence: CASSESRTGRFETQYF. CDR3 coding DNA: TGCGCCAGCAGTGAGTCTCGGACAGGGAGGTTCGAGACCCAGTACTTC.

A remark on this clone: The same CDR3 is also encoded by other DNA sequences in this sample. The V and J genes are TRBV7-2 and TRBJ1-2; tentative D call: TRBD1 (5 bases). The V end lost 3 bases, the J end lost 4 bases, and 9 bases lay between the germline ends. The V gene's germline CDR1 is SGHTA and CDR2 FQGNSA. The CDR3 length is 13 residues. The CDR3 sequence: CASSFQGSYGYTF. In DNA form, the CDR3 reads TGTGCCAGCAGCTTTCAGGGTAGCTATGGCTACACCTTC.

The CDR3 loop is CASRLNRGENTEAFF. The CDR3 nucleotides are TGTGCCAGCAGATTGAACAGGGGGGAGAACACTGAAGCTTTCTTT. This rearrangement joins TRBV7-9 to TRBJ1-1, with 8 nucleotides matching TRBD1. Germline-derived CDR1 and CDR2 are SEHNR and FQNEAQ (reference sequence). V shed 6 bases, J shed 1 base, and the junction held 7 bases outside the gene matches. The CDR3 totals 15 residues.

This clone was detected once. Other DNA sequences in this sample translate to the same CDR3. The chain is built from TRBV11-2 and TRBJ2-7; no definite D call. The CDR3 covers 14 residues. V dropped 1 base and J dropped 0 bases, with 7 bases sitting between them. Per germline, CDR1 SGHAT and CDR2 FQNNGV. The CDR3 sequence is CASSLAGSSYEQYF. In DNA, the CDR3 is TGTGCCAGCAGCTTAGCGGGTAGCTCCTACGAGCAGTACTTC.

The chain recombines TRBV5-1 with TRBJ1-2; 7 bases map to TRBD1. J gave up 7 bases and V 4 bases, and 16 bases lay outside the gene matches. Germline V gene sequence: CDR1 SGHRS, CDR2 YFSETQ. The CDR3 covers 16 residues. DNA for the CDR3: TGCGCCAGCAGCCCGAGGGGACAGCCGGACTTAGGTGGCTACACCTTC. Encoded protein: CASSPRGQPDLGGYTF.

The chain has TRBV18 and TRBJ1-2, with 12 bases that match TRBD1. The CDR3 contains 17 residues. The germline CDR1 and CDR2 sequences are KGHSH and LQKENI. J lost 6 bases, V lost 2 bases, and 10 bases had no gene match. CDR3: CASSPLGTGGSMDGYTF. The CDR3 region has the DNA TGTGCCAGCTCACCATTGGGGACAGGGGGCTCAATGGATGGCTACACCTTC.

V usage is TRBV6-5 and J usage is TRBJ1-1, with 10 bases matching TRBD1. The ends lost 5 bases at V and 6 bases at J; junction bases unmatched: 6. Germline CDR1 is MNHEY and CDR2 is SVGAGI. The CDR3 is 14 residues long. The CDR3, as DNA: TGTGCCAGCAGTCGAGACAGGGGGCTCGCTGAAGCTTTCTTT. Protein sequence: CASSRDRGLAEAFF.

V gene TRBV11-2 combines with J gene TRBJ1-2; no reliable D call. V lost 4 bases and J 3 bases, leaving 18 bases between the germline ends. Germline values: CDR1 SGHAT, CDR2 FQNNGV. The CDR3 totals 16 residues. CDR3 in DNA: TGTGCCAGCAGCTCTCGAGTAAACAGAGGGTACTATGGCTACACCTTC. It specifies CASSSRVNRGYYGYTF.

V is TRBV19 and J is TRBJ2-7; 10 nucleotides align to TRBD1. Germline CDR1 is LNHDA and CDR2 is SQIVND (reference sequence). This CDR3 has 13 residues. V was pared by 9 bases and J by 6 bases, with 8 bases of the junction left unmatched. CDR3 amino acids: CASTGTGELEQYF. The CDR3 region has the DNA TGTGCCAGCACCGGGACAGGGGAGCTCGAGCAGTACTTC.

The V gene is TRBV27, the J gene TRBJ2-5; no clear D gene. Per the germline V gene, CDR1 is MNHEY and CDR2 is SMNVEV (reference sequence). The CDR3 spans 14 residues. The V end lost 4 bases, the J end lost 2 bases, and 11 bases lay between the germline ends. CDR3 DNA sequence: TGTGCCAGCAGTTCGGACCCTTATCAAGAGACCCAGTACTTC. This encodes CASSSDPYQETQYF.

The CDR3 spells CASSQGGAGANVLTF. The CDR3 DNA is TGTGCCAGCAGCCAGGGGGGGGCTGGGGCCAACGTCCTGACTTTC. The rearrangement uses TRBV9 and TRBJ2-6; D is perhaps TRBD1 or TRBD2 (7 bases each). The V gene lost 4 bases and the J gene lost 2 bases, with 10 bases spanning the gap. Germline CDR1 SGDLS, CDR2 YYNGEE. The CDR3 loop spans 15 amino acids.

This rearrangement joins TRBV27 to TRBJ1-1; TRBD1 might be the D (6 bases). Trimming removed 6 bases from V and 1 base from J, with 12 bases in between. Germline V gene lookup returns CDR1 MNHEY and CDR2 SMNVEV (reference sequence). The CDR3 runs to 14 residues. This CDR3 reads CASRAGEWNTEAFF. The CDR3 DNA is TGTGCCAGCAGGGCAGGGGAGTGGAACACTGAAGCTTTCTTT.

The rearrangement links TRBV28 to TRBJ2-7, with 8 bases matching TRBD2. The CDR3 length is 15 residues. The ends lost 6 bases at V and 2 bases at J; junction bases unmatched: 9. Germline V gene sequence: CDR1 MDHEN, CDR2 SYDVKM. CDR3 bases: TGTGCCAGCAGAGTAACGGGAGGGTCCGCCTACGAGCAGTACTTC. It specifies CASRVTGGSAYEQYF.

DNA for the CDR3: TGTGCCAGTAGTATCCCAGGGGTAGCGGATGGCTACACCTTC. Its protein is CASSIPGVADGYTF. The V and J genes are TRBV19 and TRBJ1-2; maybe TRBD1 (6 bases). The CDR3 runs 14 residues. Germline values: CDR1 LNHDA, CDR2 SQIVND (reference sequence). Trimming stripped 3 bases from V and 6 bases from J, with 14 bases between.

The V gene is TRBV11-2, the J gene TRBJ2-5, with unresolved D. Near its end, the DNA agrees better with TRBJ2-7, so the J call may be wrong. This CDR3 is 14 amino acids long. Looked up from germline, CDR1 is SGHAT and CDR2 is FQNNGV. The CDR3 DNA sequence: TGTGCCAGCAGCTTAGCGGGTAGCTCCTACGAGCAGTACTTC. Amino acid sequence: CASSLAGSSYEQYF.

The chain couples TRBV5-1 to TRBJ2-7; D remains ambiguous. This CDR3 is built from 12 residues. Germline V gives CDR1 SGHRS, CDR2 YFSETQ. V dropped 2 bases and J dropped 7 bases, with 10 bases sitting between them. In nucleotides, the CDR3 is TGCGCCAGCAGCTTTACTCTCGGGGAGCAGTACTTC. This codes for CASSFTLGEQYF.

This chain joins TRBV5-4 and TRBJ2-7, with D perhaps TRBD2 (6 bases). Trimming pared 3 bases from V and 6 bases from J, leaving 16 bases between. Germline CDR1 and CDR2: SGHNT and YYREEE (reference sequence). The CDR3 length is 14 residues. The CDR3 loop reads CASSSSRAGGEQYF. The CDR3 coding sequence is TGTGCCAGCAGCTCTTCAAGGGCCGGGGGCGAGCAGTACTTC.

The CDR3 here is CASSSAGGSHNEQFF. CDR3 DNA sequence: TGTGCCAGCAGTTCCGCGGGAGGGAGCCACAATGAGCAGTTCTTC. This chain connects TRBV28 to TRBJ2-1; 9 positions match TRBD2. Trimming took 4 bases from V and 5 from J; bases not matched to a gene: 6. The CDR3 sequence is 15 residues long. Germline V lookup: CDR1 MDHEN, CDR2 SYDVKM.

The CDR3 loop is CANISWTGNTDTQYF. Written as DNA, the CDR3 is TGTGCCAATATAAGTTGGACAGGGAACACAGATACGCAGTATTTT. The V call is TRBV19, the J call TRBJ2-3; 8 bases line up with TRBD1. The J segment lost 2 bases and the V segment lost 10 bases, leaving 11 bases of the junction unmatched. Germline-derived CDR1 and CDR2 are LNHDA and SQIVND (reference sequence). The length of the CDR3 is 15 residues. The entire variable domain, with the rest obtained from reference TRBV19 and TRBJ2-3, is as follows: DGGITQSPKYLFRKEGQNVTLSCEQNLNHDAMYWYRQDPGQGLRLIYYSQIVNDFQKGDIAEGYSVSREKKESFPLTVTSAQKNPTAFYLCANISWTGNTDTQYFGPGTRLTVL.

The J gene is TRBJ1-2, the V gene TRBV10-3, with D possibly TRBD1 on 6 matching bases. Per germline, CDR1 ENHRY and CDR2 SYGVKD. With 3 bases removed from V and 7 bases from J, the gap between germline ends came to 12 bases. The CDR3 is made up of 13 amino acids. Here the CDR3 reads CAISESGQSGYTF. The CDR3 coding sequence is TGTGCCATCAGTGAATCGGGACAAAGTGGCTACACCTTC.

V gene TRBV7-9 combines with J gene TRBJ2-2; the match to TRBD2 covers 7 bases. The CDR3 runs to 15 residues. From germline, CDR1 is SEHNR and CDR2 FQNEAQ (reference sequence). The junction had 10 bases not matched to a gene; V was cut back by 5 bases and J by 7 bases. The CDR3 DNA sequence: TGTGCCAGCAGCACAGAGGGACTACTCAACGGGGAGCTGTTTTTT. Translated: CASSTEGLLNGELFF.

The rearrangement links TRBV27 to TRBJ2-7, with 10 bases matching TRBD1. CDR3 length equals 15 residues. Germline CDR1 MNHEY, CDR2 SMNVEV (reference sequence). The trim removed 6 bases at V and 5 bases at J, leaving 10 bases unmatched. CDR3: CASSARQGARHEQYF. Written as DNA, the CDR3 is TGTGCCAGCAGCGCGCGACAGGGGGCGAGGCACGAGCAGTACTTC.

The rearrangement joins TRBV29-1 to TRBJ2-7; no clear D gene. Looked up from germline, CDR1 is SQVTM and CDR2 is ANQGSEA. The CDR3 consists of 11 residues. V was pared by 4 bases and J by 3 bases, with 7 bases between. The CDR3 loop is CSVGSGYEQYF. The CDR3 DNA follows: TGCAGCGTTGGGTCCGGCTACGAGCAGTACTTC.